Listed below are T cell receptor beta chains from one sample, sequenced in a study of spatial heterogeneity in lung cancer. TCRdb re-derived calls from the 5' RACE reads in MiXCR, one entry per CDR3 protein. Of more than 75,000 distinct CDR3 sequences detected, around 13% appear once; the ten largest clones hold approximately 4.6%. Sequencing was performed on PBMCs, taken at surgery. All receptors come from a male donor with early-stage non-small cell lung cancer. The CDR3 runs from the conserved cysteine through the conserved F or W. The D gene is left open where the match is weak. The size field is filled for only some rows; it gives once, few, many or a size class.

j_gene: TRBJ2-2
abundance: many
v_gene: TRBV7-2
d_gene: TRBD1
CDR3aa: CASSLWRPRTMRQGDTGELFF
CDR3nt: TGTGCCAGCAGCTTATGGAGACCCCGTACTATGAGACAGGGCGACACCGGGGAGCTGTTTTTT

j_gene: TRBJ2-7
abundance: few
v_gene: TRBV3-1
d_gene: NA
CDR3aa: CASSQGGYSYEQYF
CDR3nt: TGTGCCAGCAGCCAAGGAGGGTACTCCTACGAGCAGTACTTC

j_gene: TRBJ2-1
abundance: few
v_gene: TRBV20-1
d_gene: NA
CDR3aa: CSTTLEDNEQFF
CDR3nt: TGCAGTACAACTCTAGAGGACAATGAGCAGTTCTTC

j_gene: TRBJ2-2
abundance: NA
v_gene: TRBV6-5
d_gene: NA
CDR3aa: CASSYRTPVTGELFF
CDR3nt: TGTGCCAGCAGTTATAGGACTCCTGTCACCGGGGAGCTGTTTTTT

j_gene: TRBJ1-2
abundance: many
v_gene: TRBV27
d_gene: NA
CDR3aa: CASSSFGGRYGYTF
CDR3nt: TGTGCCAGCAGTTCCTTTGGGGGCCGCTATGGCTACACCTTC

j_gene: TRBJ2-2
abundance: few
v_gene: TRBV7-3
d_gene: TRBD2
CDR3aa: CASGPLAGGNTGELFF
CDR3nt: TGTGCCAGCGGACCGCTAGCGGGAGGGAACACCGGGGAGCTGTTTTTT

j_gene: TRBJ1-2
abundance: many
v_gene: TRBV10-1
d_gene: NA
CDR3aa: CASSESQGRGYTF
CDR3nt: TGCGCCAGCAGTGAGAGCCAGGGCCGTGGCTACACCTTC

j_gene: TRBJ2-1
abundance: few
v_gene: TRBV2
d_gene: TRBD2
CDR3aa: CASSVTGTSGDNEQFF
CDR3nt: TGTGCCAGCAGTGTCACCGGGACTAGCGGGGACAATGAGCAGTTCTTC

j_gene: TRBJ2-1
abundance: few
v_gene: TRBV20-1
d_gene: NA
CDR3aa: CSATSTGPLRFF
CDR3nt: TGCAGTGCTACCTCGACAGGCCCTTTACGGTTCTTC

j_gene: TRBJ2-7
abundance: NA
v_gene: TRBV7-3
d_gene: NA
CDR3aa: CASSISSASTYEQYF
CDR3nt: TGTGCCAGCAGTATTTCCAGCGCCTCAACCTACGAGCAGTACTTC

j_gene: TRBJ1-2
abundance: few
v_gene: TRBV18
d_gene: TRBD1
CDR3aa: CASSPVVTGEGYTF
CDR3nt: TGTGCCAGCTCACCTGTAGTCACAGGGGAAGGCTACACCTTC

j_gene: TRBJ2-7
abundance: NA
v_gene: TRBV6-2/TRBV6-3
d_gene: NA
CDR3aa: CASTPAPIYEKYF
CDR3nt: TGTGCCAGCACCCCGGCCCCCATATACGAGAAGTACTTC

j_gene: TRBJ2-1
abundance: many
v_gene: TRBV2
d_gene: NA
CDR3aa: CASSGLRRNEQFF
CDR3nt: TGTGCCAGCAGTGGTCTCCGACGGAATGAGCAGTTCTTC

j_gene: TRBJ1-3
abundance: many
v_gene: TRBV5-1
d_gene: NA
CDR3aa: CASSALSGSSGNTIYF
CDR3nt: TGCGCCAGCAGCGCCCTCTCGGGATCTTCTGGAAACACCATATATTTT

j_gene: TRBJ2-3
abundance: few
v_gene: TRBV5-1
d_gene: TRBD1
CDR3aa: CASSRGRDTDTQYF
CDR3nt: TGCGCCAGCAGTAGGGGGCGCGACACAGATACGCAGTATTTT

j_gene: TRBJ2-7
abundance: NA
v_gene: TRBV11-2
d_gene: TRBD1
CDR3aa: CASSLVGQGFYEQYF
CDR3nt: TGTGCCAGCAGCTTAGTGGGACAGGGTTTCTACGAGCAGTACTTC

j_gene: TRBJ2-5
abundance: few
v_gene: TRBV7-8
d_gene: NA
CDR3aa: CASSLVAGGRETQYF
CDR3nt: TGTGCCAGCAGCTTGGTGGCAGGAGGTAGAGAGACCCAGTACTTC

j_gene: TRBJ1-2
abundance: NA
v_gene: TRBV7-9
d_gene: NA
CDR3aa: CASSLAREDTKSF
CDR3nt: TGTGCCAGCAGCTTAGCGAGAGAAGACACTAAGAGCTTC

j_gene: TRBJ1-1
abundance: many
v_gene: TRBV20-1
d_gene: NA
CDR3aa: CSARRGNTEAFF
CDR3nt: TGCAGTGCGAGAAGAGGGAACACTGAAGCTTTCTTT

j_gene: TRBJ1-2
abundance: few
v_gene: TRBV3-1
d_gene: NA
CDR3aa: CASSQALNHGYTF
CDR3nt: TGTGCCAGCAGCCAAGCTTTAAACCATGGCTACACCTTC

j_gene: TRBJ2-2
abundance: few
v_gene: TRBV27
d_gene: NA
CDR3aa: CATLPFPGWNTGELFF
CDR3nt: TGTGCCACCCTTCCATTCCCCGGGTGGAACACCGGGGAGCTGTTTTTT

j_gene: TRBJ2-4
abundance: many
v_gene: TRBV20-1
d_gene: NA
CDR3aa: CSAWDAKNIQYF
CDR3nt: TGCAGTGCTTGGGACGCCAAAAACATTCAGTACTTC

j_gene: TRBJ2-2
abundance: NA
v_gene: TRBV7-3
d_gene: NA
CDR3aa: CASSPQGWGTGELFF
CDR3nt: TGTGCCAGCAGCCCACAGGGTTGGGGCACCGGGGAGCTGTTTTTT

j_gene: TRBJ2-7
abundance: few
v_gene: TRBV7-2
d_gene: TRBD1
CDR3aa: CASSSPGQDIYEQYF
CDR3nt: TGTGCCAGCAGCTCCCCGGGACAGGACATCTACGAGCAGTACTTC

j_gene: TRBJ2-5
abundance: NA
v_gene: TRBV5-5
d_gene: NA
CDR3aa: CASSLQGLQETQYF
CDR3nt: TGTGCCAGCAGTCTACAGGGCCTCCAAGAGACCCAGTACTTC

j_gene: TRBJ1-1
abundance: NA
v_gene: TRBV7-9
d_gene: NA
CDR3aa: CASSLLGREAFF
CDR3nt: TGTGCCAGCAGCTTACTGGGCAGGGAAGCTTTCTTT

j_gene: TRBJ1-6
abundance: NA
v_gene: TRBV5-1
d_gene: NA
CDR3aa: CASSPSGVNSPLHF
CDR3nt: TGCGCCAGCAGCCCATCGGGGGTTAATTCACCCCTCCACTTT

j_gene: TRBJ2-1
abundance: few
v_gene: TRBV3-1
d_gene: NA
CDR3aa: CASSPDWGGPYYNEQFF
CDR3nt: TGTGCCAGCAGCCCCGATTGGGGGGGGCCCTACTACAATGAGCAGTTCTTC

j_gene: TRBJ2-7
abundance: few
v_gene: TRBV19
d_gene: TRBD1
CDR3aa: CASSPGQGWNEQYF
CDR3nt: TGTGCCAGTAGTCCGGGACAGGGCTGGAACGAGCAGTACTTC

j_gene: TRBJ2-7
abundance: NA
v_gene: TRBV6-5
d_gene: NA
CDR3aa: CASRLGGSSYEQYF
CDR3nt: TGTGCCAGCAGGCTGGGCGGAAGCTCCTACGAGCAGTACTTC

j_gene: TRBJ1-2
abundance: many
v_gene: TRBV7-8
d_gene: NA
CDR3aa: CASSLDPMDGYTF
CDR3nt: TGTGCCAGCAGCTTAGACCCTATGGACGGCTACACCTTC

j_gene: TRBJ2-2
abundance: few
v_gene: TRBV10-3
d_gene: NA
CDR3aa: CAISEGLENTGELFF
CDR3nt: TGTGCCATCAGTGAAGGGCTCGAGAACACCGGGGAGCTGTTTTTT

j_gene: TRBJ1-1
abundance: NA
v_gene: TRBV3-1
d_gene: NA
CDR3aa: CASSQEGGFGVNTEAFF
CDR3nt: TGTGCCAGCAGCCAAGAAGGGGGTTTTGGGGTGAACACTGAAGCTTTCTTT

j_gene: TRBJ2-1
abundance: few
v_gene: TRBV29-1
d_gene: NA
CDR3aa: CSVASRGEQFF
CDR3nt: TGCAGCGTTGCGAGCCGCGGTGAGCAGTTCTTC

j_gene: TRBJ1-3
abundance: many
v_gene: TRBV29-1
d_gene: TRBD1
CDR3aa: CSVPGQGYSGNTIYF
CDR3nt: TGCAGCGTCCCCGGACAGGGATACTCTGGAAACACCATATATTTT

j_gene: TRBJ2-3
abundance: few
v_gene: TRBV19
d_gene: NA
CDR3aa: CASSSGPNTDTQYF
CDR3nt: TGTGCCAGTAGTTCGGGGCCCAACACAGATACGCAGTATTTT

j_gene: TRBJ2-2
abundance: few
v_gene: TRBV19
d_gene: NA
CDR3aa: CASSDRPNTGELFF
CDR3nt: TGTGCCAGTAGCGACAGACCTAACACCGGGGAGCTGTTTTTT

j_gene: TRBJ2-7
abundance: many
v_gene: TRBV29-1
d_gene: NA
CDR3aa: CSVEEPGREQYF
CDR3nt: TGCAGCGTTGAAGAACCAGGGCGCGAGCAGTACTTC

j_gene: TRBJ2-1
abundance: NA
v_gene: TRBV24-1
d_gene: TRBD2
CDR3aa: CATSLPPGQGTSGSLNEQFF
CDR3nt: TGTGCCACCAGCCTTCCCCCGGGACAGGGTACTAGCGGGAGTCTGAATGAGCAGTTCTTC

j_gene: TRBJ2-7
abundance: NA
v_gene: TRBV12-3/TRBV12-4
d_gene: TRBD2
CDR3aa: CASSSRVAGASYEQYF
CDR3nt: TGTGCCAGCAGTTCCAGGGTAGCGGGAGCTTCCTACGAGCAGTACTTC

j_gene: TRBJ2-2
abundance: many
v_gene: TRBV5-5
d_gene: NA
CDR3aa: CASSVGLTRELFF
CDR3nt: TGTGCCAGCAGCGTGGGACTGACGCGGGAGCTGTTTTTT

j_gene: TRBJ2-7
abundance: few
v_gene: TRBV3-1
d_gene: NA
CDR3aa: CASSQGPGGSEQYF
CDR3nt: TGTGCCAGCAGCCAAGGCCCGGGGGGCTCCGAGCAGTACTTC

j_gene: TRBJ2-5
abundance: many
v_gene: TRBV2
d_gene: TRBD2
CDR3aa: CASSPSGGREETQYF
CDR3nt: TGTGCCAGCAGTCCTAGCGGAGGGAGGGAAGAGACCCAGTACTTC

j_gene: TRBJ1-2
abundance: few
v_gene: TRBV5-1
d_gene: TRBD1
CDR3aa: CASSPADRGYGYTF
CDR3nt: TGCGCCAGCAGCCCCGCTGACAGGGGGTATGGCTACACCTTC

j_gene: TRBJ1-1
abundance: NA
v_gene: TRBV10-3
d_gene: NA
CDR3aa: CAISEKKGNTEAFF
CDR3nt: TGTGCCATCAGTGAGAAGAAAGGGAACACTGAAGCTTTCTTT

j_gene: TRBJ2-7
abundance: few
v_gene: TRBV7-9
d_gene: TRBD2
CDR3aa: CASSASSGGFYEQYF
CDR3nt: TGTGCCAGCAGCGCCAGTAGCGGGGGTTTCTACGAGCAGTACTTC

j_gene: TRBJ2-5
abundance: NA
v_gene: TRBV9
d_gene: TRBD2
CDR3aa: CASSGLAGGEQEETQYF
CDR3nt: TGTGCCAGCAGCGGACTAGCGGGGGGAGAGCAAGAAGAGACCCAGTACTTC

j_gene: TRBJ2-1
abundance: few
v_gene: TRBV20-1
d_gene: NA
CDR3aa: CSAHPGKGSYNEQFF
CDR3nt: TGCAGTGCCCACCCAGGGAAGGGGTCCTACAATGAGCAGTTCTTC